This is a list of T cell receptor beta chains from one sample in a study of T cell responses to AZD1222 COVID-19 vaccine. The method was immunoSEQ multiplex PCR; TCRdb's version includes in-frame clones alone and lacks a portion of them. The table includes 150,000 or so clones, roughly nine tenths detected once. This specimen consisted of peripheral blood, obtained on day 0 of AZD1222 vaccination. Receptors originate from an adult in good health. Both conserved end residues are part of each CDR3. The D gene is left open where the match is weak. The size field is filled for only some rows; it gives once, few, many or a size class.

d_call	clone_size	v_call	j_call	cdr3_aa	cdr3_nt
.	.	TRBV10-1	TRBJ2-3	CASSVARGWPDTQYF	TGCGCCAGCAGTGTGGCCAGGGGATGGCCAGATACGCAGTATTTT
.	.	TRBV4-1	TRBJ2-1	CASSQDRDLRYNEQFF	TGCGCCAGCAGCCAAGATCGTGATTTACGCTACAATGAGCAGTTCTTC
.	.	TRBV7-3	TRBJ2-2	CASSLNVLGSGPGELFF	TGTGCCAGCAGCCTTAACGTACTGGGTTCTGGGCCCGGGGAGCTGTTTTTT
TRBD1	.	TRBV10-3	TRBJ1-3	CAISSQGAAGNTIYF	TGTGCCATCAGTTCACAGGGGGCAGCTGGAAACACCATATATTTT
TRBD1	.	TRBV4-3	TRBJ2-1	CASSRAIQGNEQFF	TGCGCCAGCAGCCGAGCAATACAGGGGAATGAGCAGTTCTTC
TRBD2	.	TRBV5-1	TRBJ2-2	CASTSLSGSGKEELFF	TGCGCCAGCACCTCACTTTCCGGTAGCGGGAAGGAGGAGCTGTTTTTT
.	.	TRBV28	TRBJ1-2	CASSFARSNYGYTF	TGTGCCAGCAGTTTTGCTCGGTCTAACTATGGCTACACCTTC
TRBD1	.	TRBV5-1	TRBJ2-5	CASSWGTATQETQYF	TGCGCCAGCAGCTGGGGGACAGCAACCCAAGAGACCCAGTACTTC
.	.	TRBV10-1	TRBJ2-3	CASSDNREGADTQYF	TGCGCCAGCAGTGATAACCGGGAAGGGGCTGATACGCAGTATTTT
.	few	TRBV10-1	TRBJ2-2	CASSAGSTGELFF	TGCGCCAGCAGTGCGGGTTCCACCGGGGAGCTGTTTTTT
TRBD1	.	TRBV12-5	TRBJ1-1	CASVDRGGTEAFF	TGTGCTAGTGTAGACAGGGGGGGAACTGAAGCTTTCTTT
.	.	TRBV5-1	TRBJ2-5	CASSPGRSTQETQYF	TGCGCCAGCAGCCCGGGACGCAGTACCCAAGAGACCCAGTACTTC
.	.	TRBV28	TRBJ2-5	CASSIIGRLFQETQYF	TGTGCCAGCAGTATTATTGGACGTCTGTTCCAAGAGACCCAGTACTTC
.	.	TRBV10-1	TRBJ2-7	CASSTKGLTEEYEQYF	TGCGCCAGCAGTACAAAAGGCCTAACAGAGGAATACGAGCAGTACTTC
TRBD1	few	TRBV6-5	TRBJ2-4	CASRRGTGQPIQYF	TGTGCCAGCAGGCGGGGGACAGGGCAACCCATTCAGTACTTC
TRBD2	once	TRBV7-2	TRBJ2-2	CASSSTSGGLTGELFF	TGTGCCAGCAGCTCGACTAGCGGGGGGTTGACCGGGGAGCTGTTTTTT
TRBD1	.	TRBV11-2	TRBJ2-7	CASSFGTGALEQYF	TGTGCCAGCAGCTTTGGGACAGGGGCCCTGGAGCAGTACTTC
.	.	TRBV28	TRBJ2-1	CASSPLAVSSYNEQFF	TGTGCCAGCAGTCCTTTAGCGGTGAGCTCCTACAATGAGCAGTTCTTC
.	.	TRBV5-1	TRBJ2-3	CASSLPSDTQYF	TGCGCCAGCAGCTTGCCGTCAGATACGCAGTATTTT
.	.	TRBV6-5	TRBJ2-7	CASRSRQLEAEQYF	TGTGCCAGCAGATCAAGACAGTTAGAGGCCGAGCAGTACTTC
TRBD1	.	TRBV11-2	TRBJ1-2	CASSPGQGNYGYTF	TGTGCCAGCAGCCCAGGACAGGGCAACTATGGCTACACCTTC
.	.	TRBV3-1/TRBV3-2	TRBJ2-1	CASSPLANEQFF	TGTGCCAGCAGCCCCCTCGCCAATGAGCAGTTCTTC
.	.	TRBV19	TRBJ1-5	CASSIEGKGNQPQHF	TGTGCCAGTAGTATCGAAGGTAAGGGCAATCAGCCCCAGCATTTT
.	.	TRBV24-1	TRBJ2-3	CATSDPRTRTDTQYF	TGTGCCACCAGTGACCCACGGACCCGCACAGATACGCAGTATTTT
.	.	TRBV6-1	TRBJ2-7	CASSERRGVNYEQYF	TGTGCCAGCAGTGAACGAAGGGGAGTCAACTACGAGCAGTACTTC
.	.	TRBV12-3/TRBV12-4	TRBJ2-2	CASSTRAGELFF	TGTGCCAGCAGCACCAGGGCAGGGGAGCTGTTTTTT
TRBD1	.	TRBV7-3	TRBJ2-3	CASRAGTGGIVDTQYF	TGTGCCAGCAGAGCCGGGACAGGGGGCATAGTAGATACGCAGTATTTT
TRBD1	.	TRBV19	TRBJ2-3	CASRQGAAASTDTQYF	TGTGCCAGTAGACAGGGGGCGGCGGCAAGCACAGATACGCAGTATTTT
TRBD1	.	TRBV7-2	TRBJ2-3	CASSFGTGGRTDTQYF	TGTGCCAGCAGCTTCGGGACAGGGGGCCGTACAGATACGCAGTATTTT
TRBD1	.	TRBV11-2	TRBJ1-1	CASTIAGGTEAFF	TGTGCCAGCACTATCGCAGGGGGCACTGAAGCTTTCTTT
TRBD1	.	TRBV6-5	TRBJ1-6	CASSPQGAVGSPLHF	TGTGCCAGCAGTCCGCAGGGGGCAGTCGGGTCACCCCTCCACTTT